The following is a T cell receptor (beta chain) sequence with its context. These data come from a study of cytotoxic CD8 clonotypes in ibrutinib-treated CLL. V was pared by 1 base and J by 5 bases, with 3 bases between. The germline gives CDR1 SEHNR, CDR2 FQNEAQ (reference sequence). The CDR3 is 12 amino acids. Clones were sequenced by immunoSEQ multiplex PCR, and TCRdb holds only the in-frame ones, with some missing. The sample holds 20,000 to 30,000 clones, about two thirds seen once. This specimen was PBMCs, taken after 24 months of ibrutinib treatment. The TCR originated in a human donor with chronic lymphocytic leukemia. The V call is TRBV7-9, the J call TRBJ1-5; D not resolved. This chain's CDR3 is CASSLEDQPQHF. CDR3 coding DNA: TGTGCCAGCAGCTTAGAGGATCAGCCCCAGCATTTT.